The 19 T cell receptor beta chains reported below all come from one sample, sequenced in a study of immune evolution from preneoplasia to lung adenocarcinoma (dated by TCRdb to the early 2020s). The library was obtained by the immunoSEQ multiplex PCR assay. TCRdb retrieved this table from immuneACCESS and kept in-frame rearrangements only. Not all clones are present; in checked studies, unresolved V genes account for under half, and no reason is known for the remainder. This sample comprises roughly 3,800 clones, over 75% of them detected only once. The ten largest make up roughly 8.7% of the sample. The sequenced sample consisted of FFPE adjacent normal lung tissue. These receptors all stem from an older person with lung adenocarcinoma.

This clone showed up just a few times. The chain joins TRBV28 to TRBJ2-1; TRBD2 matches 9 bases. Looked up from germline, CDR1 is MDHEN and CDR2 is SYDVKM. CDR3 length: 16 residues. Trimming took 8 bases from V and 6 from J; bases not matched to a gene: 14. The CDR3 DNA follows: TGTGCCAGCCCCCCGAGGGGACTAGCTGAATCCAATGAGCAGTTCTTC. This translates into CASPPRGLAESNEQFF. Using reference TRBV28 and TRBJ2-1 for the parts outside the CDR3, the full variable domain is DVKVTQSSRYLVKRTGEKVFLECVQDMDHENMFWYRQDPGLGLRLIYFSYDVKMKEKGDIPEGYSVSREKKERFSLILESASTNQTSMYLCASPPRGLAESNEQFFGPGTRLTVL.

This clone was observed a handful of times. The chain combines TRBV29-1 with TRBJ1-1, with D possibly TRBD1 on 6 matching bases. Per the germline V gene, CDR1 is SQVTM and CDR2 is ANQGSEA. The CDR3 loop spans 14 amino acids. Trimming cost V 0 bases and J 4 bases, with 12 bases left between them. CDR3 protein: CSVEDNRVGTEAFF. In DNA form, the CDR3 reads TGCAGCGTTGAAGACAACAGGGTCGGCACTGAAGCTTTCTTT.

This chain joins TRBV9 and TRBJ1-2; TRBD1 aligns across 8 bases. Germline V gene lookup returns CDR1 SGDLS and CDR2 YYNGEE. The CDR3 is made up of 13 amino acids. The J segment lost 8 bases and the V segment lost 2 bases, leaving 5 bases of the junction unmatched. CDR3 sequence reads: CASSVTGVGGYTF. The CDR3 region has the DNA TGTGCCAGCAGCGTGACAGGGGTCGGAGGCTACACCTTC.

J is TRBJ2-3 and V is TRBV30, with D hard to call. Trimming cost V 2 bases and J 6 bases, with 15 bases left between them. Germline V gene lookup returns CDR1 GTSNPN and CDR2 SVGIG (reference sequence). The CDR3 is 14 amino acids. CDR3: CAWSLNGRADTQYF. CDR3 bases: TGTGCCTGGAGTTTGAACGGGCGTGCGGATACGCAGTATTTT. The full variable domain, with the rest looked up from reference TRBV30 and TRBJ2-3, is SQTIHQWPATLVQPVGSPLSLECTVEGTSNPNLYWYRQAAGRGLQLLFYSVGIGQISSEVPQNLSASRPQDRQFILSSKKLLLSDSGFYLCAWSLNGRADTQYFGPGTRLTVL.

This rearrangement joins TRBV5-1 to TRBJ2-7; D might be TRBD2 (5 bases). CDR3 size: 15 residues. The V end was cut by 0 bases, the J end by 2 bases, with 12 bases between. CDR1 and CDR2 from the germline V gene are SGHRS and YFSETQ. Written as DNA, the CDR3 is TGCGCCAGCAGCTTGGCTGGGAGTGGGGCCTACGAGCAGTACTTC. Amino acid sequence: CASSLAGSGAYEQYF. Filled out from reference TRBV5-1 and TRBJ2-7, the complete variable domain reads KAGVTQTPRYLIKTRGQQVTLSCSPISGHRSVSWYQQTPGQGLQFLFEYFSETQRNKGNFPGRFSGRQFSNSRSEMNVSTLELGDSALYLCASSLAGSGAYEQYFGPGTRLTVT.

This chain links TRBV5-1 with TRBJ2-7; 9 bases line up with TRBD1. With 2 bases clipped from V and 4 bases from J, the junction kept 7 bases outside the gene matches. Germline V gene sequence: CDR1 SGHRS, CDR2 YFSETQ. The CDR3 runs to 15 residues. CDR3 protein: CASSFGTGLLYEQYF. In DNA, the CDR3 is TGCGCCAGCAGCTTCGGGACAGGGTTATTGTACGAGCAGTACTTC.

This sequence joins TRBV7-8 and TRBJ1-5; 8 positions match TRBD1. With 5 bases clipped from V and 2 bases from J, the junction kept 8 bases outside the gene matches. Per the germline V gene, CDR1 is SGHVS and CDR2 is FQNEAQ. The CDR3 covers 16 residues. The CDR3 protein is CASSPGTGGGNQPQHF. The CDR3 region has the DNA TGTGCCAGCAGCCCAGGGACAGGCGGAGGCAATCAGCCCCAGCATTTT. Supplemented by reference TRBV7-8 and TRBJ1-5, the full variable domain reads GAGVSQSPRYKVAKRGQDVALRCDPISGHVSLFWYQQALGQGPEFLTYFQNEAQLDKSGLPSDRFFAERPEGSVSTLKIQRTQQEDSAVYLCASSPGTGGGNQPQHFGDGTRLSIL.

The chain recombines TRBV15 with TRBJ2-7; TRBD1 matches 9 bases. V gave up 6 bases and J gave up 4 bases; unmatched junction bases: 7. The CDR3 runs 14 residues. Germline values: CDR1 LNHNV, CDR2 YYDKDF (reference sequence). DNA for the CDR3: TGTGCCACCAGTGAGGGACAGGGAATGTACGAGCAGTACTTC. Translated: CATSEGQGMYEQYF. Based on the CDR3 plus reference TRBV15 and TRBJ2-7, the full variable domain is DAMVIQNPRYQVTQFGKPVTLSCSQTLNHNVMYWYQQKSSQAPKLLFHYYDKDFNNEADTPDNFQSRRPNTSFCFLDIRSPGLGDTAMYLCATSEGQGMYEQYFGPGTRLTVT.

This sequence joins TRBV11-2 and TRBJ2-7; D gene uncertain. The CDR3 totals 15 residues. Trimming took 1 base from V and 1 from J, leaving 11 bases between them. Germline V lookup: CDR1 SGHAT, CDR2 FQNNGV. The CDR3 sequence: CASSLGVRASYEQYF. DNA of the CDR3: TGTGCCAGCAGCTTAGGTGTCCGGGCGTCCTACGAGCAGTACTTC.

In this sample, this clone turned up once. The J gene is TRBJ1-5, the V gene TRBV25-1; no firm D call. There are 17 residues in the CDR3. CDR1 is MGHDK, CDR2 SYGVNS, per germline. With 5 bases removed from V and 0 bases from J, the gap between germline ends came to 17 bases. CDR3 nucleotides: TGTGCCAGCAGTCCTACGAAGGGAGTTTATAGCAATCAGCCCCAGCATTTT. The encoded protein is CASSPTKGVYSNQPQHF.

CDR3 protein: CASSHILGQSSYNEQFF. The CDR3 nucleotides are TGCGCCAGCAGCCATATCCTGGGACAGAGCTCCTACAATGAGCAGTTCTTC. The chain recombines TRBV4-1 with TRBJ2-1; 7 bases are shared with TRBD1. The CDR3 sequence is 17 residues long. CDR1 MGHRA and CDR2 YSYEKL come from the germline V gene. J gave up 0 bases and V 3 bases, and 8 bases lay outside the gene matches.

The chain links TRBV9 to TRBJ2-3, with D unresolved. The germline gives CDR1 SGDLS, CDR2 YYNGEE. This CDR3 has 14 residues. V lost 3 bases to trimming and J lost 4 bases, with 12 bases between them. The CDR3 DNA is TGTGCCAGCAGCGCCGGATCGGGTCCAGATACGCAGTATTTT. As protein: CASSAGSGPDTQYF.

The chain couples TRBV28 to TRBJ2-7, with D tentatively TRBD2 (7 bases). This CDR3 has 15 amino acids. V was clipped by 4 bases and J by 5 bases, with 18 bases between them. The V gene's germline CDR1 is MDHEN and CDR2 SYDVKM. The CDR3: CASSWKGEGLNEQYF. The CDR3 region has the DNA TGTGCCAGCAGTTGGAAGGGGGAGGGGTTGAACGAGCAGTACTTC.

V usage is TRBV7-9 and J usage is TRBJ2-4; D not resolved. CDR1 is SEHNR, CDR2 FQNEAQ, per germline (reference sequence). V was trimmed by 3 bases and J by 6 bases, leaving 12 bases between them. CDR3 length: 14 amino acids. CDR3 sequence: CASSLEKTTNIQYF. CDR3 sequence (DNA): TGTGCCAGCAGCTTGGAAAAGACGACAAACATTCAGTACTTC.

This rearrangement joins TRBV7-2 to TRBJ2-3; D unclear. The CDR3 is 14 residues long. CDR1 and CDR2 from the germline V gene are SGHTA and FQGNSA. Trimming cost V 1 base and J 7 bases, with 12 bases left between them. The CDR3 DNA reads TGTGCCAGCAGCTTAGGGATGGTTGGAAATACGCAGTATTTT. Residues: CASSLGMVGNTQYF.

V and J are TRBV6-5 and TRBJ1-1; 9 nucleotides match TRBD1. The V and J ends lost 7 bases and 1 base, in that order; junction bases with no gene match: 4. This CDR3 contains 14 residues. The germline gives CDR1 MNHEY, CDR2 SVGAGI. The CDR3 reads CASTGTGPNTEAFF. CDR3 in DNA: TGTGCCAGCACAGGGACAGGGCCGAACACTGAAGCTTTCTTT.

The rearrangement links TRBV19 to TRBJ1-2; TRBD1 aligns across 7 bases. This CDR3 contains 12 residues. The junction had 3 bases not matched to a gene; V was cut back by 3 bases and J by 8 bases. Germline CDR1 and CDR2: LNHDA and SQIVND (reference sequence). The CDR3 DNA follows: TGTGCCAGTAGTATGACAGGGTCGGGCTACACCTTC. Translating it yields CASSMTGSGYTF.

The chain couples TRBV29-1 to TRBJ2-1; 15 bases line up with TRBD2. The CDR3 loop spans 14 amino acids. Unmatched junction bases numbered 1, after V lost 4 bases and J lost 6 bases. Per germline, CDR1 SQVTM and CDR2 ANQGSEA. CDR3 sequence (DNA): TGCAGCGTTGGGGGACTAGCGGGAGGCAATGAGCAGTTCTTC. Amino acids: CSVGGLAGGNEQFF.

V and J are TRBV6-5 and TRBJ1-1, with a tentative D call TRBD1 (5 bases). V was pared by 6 bases and J by 1 base, with 15 bases between. The CDR3 is 15 amino acids. Germline CDR1 is MNHEY and CDR2 is SVGAGI. Here the CDR3 DNA reads TGTGCCAGCAGAGGGACGGCCTCCCCGAACACTGAAGCTTTCTTT. This translates into CASRGTASPNTEAFF.